The 22 T cell receptor beta chains reported below all come from one sample, sequenced in a study of T-cell memory formation after mild COVID-19. Each CDR3 protein is one row after TCRdb ran MiXCR on the 5' RACE reads. The sample yields around 410,000 distinct CDR3 sequences, roughly a quarter seen once. What was sequenced was PBMCs or a T cell subset sorted from them (not recorded which). Receptor source: an adult woman who had mild COVID-19 (a few samples of this study predate the infection). Cell type and time point are not known.

This rearrangement joins TRBV20-1 to TRBJ2-3; 10 bases align to TRBD2. The ends lost 3 bases at V and 11 bases at J; junction bases unmatched: 11. The V gene's germline CDR1 is DFQATT and CDR2 SNEGSKA (reference sequence). The CDR3 contains 14 residues. For the CDR3, the DNA is TGCAGTGCTAGCCCTAGCGGGGGAGCTTTTGTGCAGTATTTT. The encoded protein is CSASPSGGAFVQYF.

The J gene is TRBJ2-1, the V gene TRBV7-7; 7 nucleotides match TRBD1. V was pared by 1 base and J by 5 bases, with 11 bases of the junction left unmatched. Germline V gene data show CDR1 as SSHAT and CDR2 as FNYEAQ (reference sequence). This CDR3 comprises 17 residues. CDR3 in amino acids: CASSLGDSGLGNNEQFF. Here the CDR3 DNA reads TGTGCCAGCAGCTTAGGGGACAGTGGATTGGGAAACAATGAGCAGTTCTTC.

Only a few counts were recorded for this clonotype. J is TRBJ2-7 and V is TRBV12-3 or TRBV12-4, with D unclear. The length of the CDR3 is 17 residues. With 6 bases removed from V and 1 base from J, the gap between germline ends came to 22 bases. CDR3 coding DNA: TGTGCCAGCAGCCCAAAGGTCGACGGAAAAGCTTCCTACGAGCAGTACTTC. It translates to CASSPKVDGKASYEQYF.

The rearrangement links TRBV25-1 to TRBJ2-4; D might be TRBD2 (6 bases). The germline V and J ends were trimmed by 2 bases and 6 bases, with 14 bases remaining between them. CDR1 and CDR2 from the germline V gene are MGHDK and SYGVNS. This CDR3 spans 15 amino acids. CDR3: CASSEQQPGGNIQYF. The DNA for the CDR3 is TGTGCCAGCAGTGAACAACAACCCGGGGGAAACATTCAGTACTTC.

The chain is built from TRBV7-9 and TRBJ2-5, with TRBD2 as a possible D gene (5 bases). CDR3 size: 13 residues. Looked up from germline, CDR1 is SEHNR and CDR2 is FQNEAQ (reference sequence). V shed 5 bases and J shed 5 bases, with 12 bases lying between them. CDR3 amino acids: CASSQTPGETQYF. For the CDR3, the DNA is TGTGCCAGCAGCCAGACCCCGGGGGAGACCCAGTACTTC.

This clonotype was counted only a few times. The chain links TRBV6-5 to TRBJ1-1; D possibly corresponds to TRBD1 (6 bases). Trimming removed 8 bases from V and 0 bases from J, with 19 bases in between. The CDR3 spans 16 residues. The germline V gene has CDR1 MNHEY and CDR2 SVGAGI. As DNA, the CDR3 is TGTGCCAGCCGGGGGGGCCGACAGCTCATGAACACTGAAGCTTTCTTT. Its protein is CASRGGRQLMNTEAFF.

This clonotype was found many times. V usage is TRBV5-5 and J usage is TRBJ2-7; 9 nucleotides match TRBD1. The germline V gene has CDR1 SGHKS and CDR2 YYEKEE (reference sequence). CDR3 length: 14 amino acids. The ends lost 3 bases at V and 6 bases at J; junction bases unmatched: 7. CDR3 sequence reads: CASSSGTGWAEQYF. In nucleotides, the CDR3 is TGTGCCAGCAGCTCCGGGACAGGGTGGGCCGAGCAGTACTTC. Full variable domain (outside the CDR3, taken from reference TRBV5-5 and TRBJ2-7): DAGVTQSPTHLIKTRGQQVTLRCSPISGHKSVSWYQQVLGQGPQFIFQYYEKEERGRGNFPDRFSARQFPNYSSELNVNALLLGDSALYLCASSSGTGWAEQYFGPGTRLTVT.

The rearrangement uses TRBV11-2 and TRBJ1-1; 8 bases fit TRBD1. V lost 5 bases, J lost 1 base, and 15 bases stayed unmatched. In germline, CDR1 is SGHAT, CDR2 FQNNGV. This CDR3 is 18 amino acids long. The CDR3 loop reads CASSRIKLDRGRNTEAFF. CDR3 nucleotides: TGTGCCAGCAGCAGGATCAAACTTGACAGGGGAAGGAACACTGAAGCTTTCTTT.

J is TRBJ2-3 and V is TRBV20-1, with 10 nucleotides matching TRBD1. This CDR3 has 16 residues. Germline lookup yields CDR1 DFQATT and CDR2 SNEGSKA (reference sequence). V was clipped by 0 bases and J by 0 bases; unmatched bases: 3. CDR3 sequence reads: CSAREDRGLSTDTQYF. CDR3 in DNA: TGCAGTGCTAGAGAAGACAGGGGGCTTAGCACAGATACGCAGTATTTT.

This clonotype has a handful of counts. This chain connects TRBV7-6 to TRBJ1-6, with D possibly TRBD1 on 6 matching bases. The CDR3 length is 21 residues. Germline CDR1 reads SGHVS; CDR2 reads FNYEAQ. V lost 3 bases, J lost 0 bases, and 24 bases lay in between. The CDR3 loop is CASSLWEGGKTSSSYNSPLHF. As DNA, the CDR3 is TGTGCCAGCAGCTTGTGGGAGGGGGGGAAGACTTCTAGCTCCTATAATTCACCCCTCCACTTT.

The chain recombines TRBV4-3 with TRBJ1-1; D call uncertain. CDR1 is LGHNA, CDR2 YSLEER, per germline. V was shortened by 0 bases and J by 3 bases, with 11 bases between the two germline ends. The CDR3 loop spans 15 amino acids. CDR3 amino acids: CASSQDDGADTEAFF. CDR3 in DNA: TGCGCCAGCAGCCAAGACGACGGAGCGGACACTGAAGCTTTCTTT.

The chain joins TRBV28 to TRBJ2-3; D may be TRBD1 (5 bases). Germline V lookup: CDR1 MDHEN, CDR2 SYDVKM. Trimming cost V 5 bases and J 3 bases, with 15 bases left between them. The CDR3 runs 15 residues. The CDR3 DNA reads TGTGCCAGCAGTCCTCCAGACAGTCTAACAGATACGCAGTATTTT. Encoded protein: CASSPPDSLTDTQYF. Variable domain in full (rest from reference TRBV28 and TRBJ2-3): DVKVTQSSRYLVKRTGEKVFLECVQDMDHENMFWYRQDPGLGLRLIYFSYDVKMKEKGDIPEGYSVSREKKERFSLILESASTNQTSMYLCASSPPDSLTDTQYFGPGTRLTVL.

CDR3 sequence (DNA): TGTGCCTGGAGTGTACGCGGGCAGGGGGGCTATGGCTACACCTTC. Amino acids: CAWSVRGQGGYGYTF. This chain uses TRBV30 with TRBJ1-2; 7 nucleotides match TRBD1. CDR1 GTSNPN and CDR2 SVGIG come from the germline V gene (reference sequence). Trimming removed 0 bases from V and 4 bases from J; junction bases left unmatched: 8. The CDR3 has 15 residues. Filled out from reference TRBV30 and TRBJ1-2, the complete variable domain reads SQTIHQWPATLVQPVGSPLSLECTVEGTSNPNLYWYRQAAGRGLQLLFYSVGIGQISSEVPQNLSASRPQDRQFILSSKKLLLSDSGFYLCAWSVRGQGGYGYTFGSGTRLTVV.

This clonotype appeared a single time. The CDR3 protein is CASRESQGTAEAFF. For the CDR3, the DNA is TGTGCCAGCAGAGAATCACAGGGTACCGCTGAAGCTTTCTTT. This chain connects TRBV6-1 to TRBJ1-1, with TRBD1 as a possible D gene (6 bases). Germline V gives CDR1 MNHNS, CDR2 SASEGT. The CDR3 length is 14 residues. V lost 6 bases and J lost 6, with 17 bases in between.

This clonotype was seen only a few times. J is TRBJ1-1 and V is TRBV29-1; 9 bases are a match to TRBD1. The ends lost 4 bases at V and 2 bases at J; junction bases unmatched: 2. Per the germline V gene, CDR1 is SQVTM and CDR2 is ANQGSEA. The CDR3 totals 13 residues. CDR3 bases: TGCAGCGTTGGGACAGGGGATAACACTGAAGCTTTCTTT. Translation: CSVGTGDNTEAFF.

The V call is TRBV12-3 or TRBV12-4, the J call TRBJ1-1, with 7 nucleotides matching TRBD1. The V and J ends lost 3 bases and 0 bases, in that order; junction bases with no gene match: 10. The CDR3 extends over 17 amino acids. CDR3 amino acids: CASSLAGWTGLNTEAFF. The DNA for the CDR3 is TGTGCCAGCAGTTTGGCGGGTTGGACAGGCCTGAACACTGAAGCTTTCTTT.

This clonotype was recorded a few times. The chain combines TRBV7-2 with TRBJ2-1; 9 nucleotides align to TRBD1. With V trimmed by 6 bases and J by 1 base, 10 bases remained unmatched. The CDR3 spans 17 residues. From germline, CDR1 is SGHTA and CDR2 FQGNSA. The CDR3 DNA reads TGTGCCAGCAGACGTATGACAGGGGGGGGTTCCTACAATGAGCAGTTCTTC. This translates into CASRRMTGGGSYNEQFF.

The chain recombines TRBV10-3 with TRBJ2-1, with 7 bases lining up with TRBD1. After removal of 10 bases from V and 4 bases from J, the junction contained 1 base not matched to a gene. Germline assignment: CDR1 ENHRY and CDR2 SYGVKD. CDR3 length: 11 amino acids. This CDR3 is CATRGYNEQFF. The DNA for the CDR3 is TGTGCCACCAGGGGGTACAATGAGCAGTTCTTC.

The genes are TRBV5-1 and TRBJ2-3; 9 positions match TRBD2. CDR3 length equals 19 residues. V lost 3 bases and J lost 4; bases outside the gene matches: 18. CDR1 is SGHRS and CDR2 is YFSETQ in the germline V gene. The CDR3 spells CASSYRKGLGLAFSDTQYF. CDR3 nucleotide sequence: TGCGCCAGCAGCTATCGCAAAGGGTTGGGACTAGCATTCTCAGATACGCAGTATTTT.

The table lists this clonotype with a few counts. V gene TRBV7-6 combines with J gene TRBJ2-2; tentative D call: TRBD1 (6 bases). The CDR3 length is 16 residues. V was clipped by 3 bases and J by 0 bases, with 11 bases between them. From germline, CDR1 is SGHVS and CDR2 FNYEAQ. This CDR3 reads CASSLSRGANTGELFF. CDR3 coding DNA: TGTGCCAGCAGCTTGAGCAGGGGCGCGAACACCGGGGAGCTGTTTTTT.

The chain links TRBV12-3 or TRBV12-4 to TRBJ2-3, with D perhaps TRBD1 (6 bases). Trimming cost V 5 bases and J 2 bases, with 20 bases left between them. The CDR3 extends over 17 amino acids. In DNA, the CDR3 is TGTGCCAGCAGTCTCTCAGGGGTGAGGGCCTCCACAGATACGCAGTATTTT. This translates into CASSLSGVRASTDTQYF.

This clonotype was detected only a few times. The chain combines TRBV29-1 with TRBJ2-2; D gene unclear. Germline CDR1 is SQVTM and CDR2 is ANQGSEA. This CDR3 is 13 amino acids long. Trimming pared 8 bases from V and 1 base from J, leaving 11 bases between. The CDR3 coding sequence is TGCAGCTCCCCTGGAGAGAACACCGGGGAGCTGTTTTTT. Amino acids: CSSPGENTGELFF.